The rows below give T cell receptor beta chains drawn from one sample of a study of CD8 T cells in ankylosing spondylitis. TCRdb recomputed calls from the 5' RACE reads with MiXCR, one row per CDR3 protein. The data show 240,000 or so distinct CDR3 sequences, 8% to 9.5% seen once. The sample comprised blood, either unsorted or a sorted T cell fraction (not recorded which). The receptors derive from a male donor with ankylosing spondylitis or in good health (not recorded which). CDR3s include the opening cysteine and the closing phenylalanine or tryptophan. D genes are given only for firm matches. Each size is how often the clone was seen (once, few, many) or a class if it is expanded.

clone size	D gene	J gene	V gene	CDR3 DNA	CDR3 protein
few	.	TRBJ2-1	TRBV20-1	TGCAGTGCTCTCGACCCCCCCGGGCAGTTCTTC	CSALDPPGQFF
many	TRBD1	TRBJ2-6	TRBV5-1	TGCGCCAGCAGCTTGGAGGGACAGGGCTCTGGGGCCAACGTCCTGACTTTC	CASSLEGQGSGANVLTF
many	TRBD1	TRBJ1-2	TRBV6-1	TGTGCCAGCGAGGCGACAGGGGCAGGCTACACCTTC	CASEATGAGYTF
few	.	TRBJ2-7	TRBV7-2	TGTGCCAGCAGCCAGACTAGGACTGGCGAGCAGTACTTC	CASSQTRTGEQYF
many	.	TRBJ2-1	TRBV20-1	TGCAGTGCTAGAGAGTGGGGCAATCTCCACAATGAGCAGTTCTTC	CSAREWGNLHNEQFF
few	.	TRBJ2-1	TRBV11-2	TGTGCCAGCAGCTTAGTGGCCTTATATCGGGACTCCATCGAATACAATGAGCAGTTCTTC	CASSLVALYRDSIEYNEQFF
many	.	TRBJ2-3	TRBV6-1	TGTGCCAGCGGGCCAATGTGGTCAAGCACAGATACGCAGTATTTT	CASGPMWSSTDTQYF
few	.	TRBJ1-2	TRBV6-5	TGTGCCAGCAGTTATGGTACAGGGTTCTATGGCTACACCTTC	CASSYGTGFYGYTF
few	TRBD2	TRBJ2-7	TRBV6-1	TGTGCCAGCAGCCGGACTAGCGGGAGGGCTTCCTACGAGCAGTACTTC	CASSRTSGRASYEQYF
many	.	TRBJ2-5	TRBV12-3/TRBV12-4	TGTGCCAGCAGTTCAGACCTGTACCAAGAGACCCAGTACTTC	CASSSDLYQETQYF